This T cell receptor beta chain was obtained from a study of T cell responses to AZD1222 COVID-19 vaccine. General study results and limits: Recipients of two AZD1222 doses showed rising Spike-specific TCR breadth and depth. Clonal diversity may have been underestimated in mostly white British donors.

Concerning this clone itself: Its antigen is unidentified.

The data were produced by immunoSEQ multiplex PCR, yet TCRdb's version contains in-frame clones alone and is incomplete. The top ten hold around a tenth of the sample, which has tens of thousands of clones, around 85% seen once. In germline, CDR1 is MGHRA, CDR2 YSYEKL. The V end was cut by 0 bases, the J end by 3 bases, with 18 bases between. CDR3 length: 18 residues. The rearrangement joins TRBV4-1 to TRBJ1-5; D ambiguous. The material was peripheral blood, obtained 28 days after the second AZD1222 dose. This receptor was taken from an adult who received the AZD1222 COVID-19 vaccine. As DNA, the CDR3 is TGCGCCAGCAGCCAAGATACTGGTGCGGGCTTTGACAATCAGCCCCAGCATTTT. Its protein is CASSQDTGAGFDNQPQHF.